Presented here are 21 T cell receptor beta chains from one specimen sequenced in a study of CD8+ T cells in alopecia areata. TCR sequencing used cDNA made by reverse transcription of extracted RNA. The method was immunoSEQ multiplex PCR; TCRdb's version includes in-frame clones alone and lacks a portion of them. The sample includes around 190,000 clones, roughly 56% of them seen just once. Sequencing was performed on CD8+ T cells sorted from blood. The receptors stem from a human donor in good health.

The CDR3 loop is CASSPTGGTEAFF. Written as DNA, the CDR3 is TGTGCCAGCAGCCCAACAGGGGGCACTGAAGCTTTCTTT. The chain joins TRBV13 to TRBJ1-1; 8 nucleotides align to TRBD1. The germline V gene encodes CDR1 PRHDT and CDR2 FYEKMQ (reference sequence). The CDR3 is 13 residues long. The V and J ends lost 5 bases and 4 bases, in that order; junction bases with no gene match: 3.

This clone was observed a handful of times. This chain joins TRBV29-1 and TRBJ1-3; a weak D match, TRBD1 (5 bases). This CDR3 comprises 13 residues. Germline V gene data show CDR1 as SQVTM and CDR2 as ANQGSEA. V was pared by 2 bases and J by 4 bases, with 9 bases between. The CDR3 region is CSVESGVGNTIYF. In DNA form, the CDR3 reads TGCAGCGTTGAATCGGGGGTCGGAAACACCATATATTTT.

The V gene is TRBV7-9, the J gene TRBJ1-1, with D possibly being TRBD1 (5 bases). Trimming took 5 bases from V and 7 from J, leaving 17 bases between them. Germline CDR1 reads SEHNR; CDR2 reads FQNEAQ (reference sequence). CDR3 length: 14 amino acids. CDR3 in DNA: TGTGCCAGCAGCACGCCGAACGTGGGGGGTGAAGCTTTCTTT. This encodes CASSTPNVGGEAFF.

CDR3 sequence (DNA): TGCGCCAGCAGCCAAGATGCCGGGACCCATCAGCCCCAGCATTTT. This codes for CASSQDAGTHQPQHF. The chain employs TRBV4-1 and TRBJ1-5; tentative D call: TRBD1 (5 bases). Trimming left V 0 bases short and J 5 bases short, with 11 bases between. The CDR3 runs to 15 residues. Germline lookup yields CDR1 MGHRA and CDR2 YSYEKL.

In DNA form, the CDR3 reads TGTGCCTGGTCAGGTATCAACACTGAAGCTTTCTTT. Its translation: CAWSGINTEAFF. The rearrangement joins TRBV30 to TRBJ1-1; D remains unclear. V dropped 5 bases and J dropped 2 bases, with 9 bases sitting between them. Per germline, CDR1 GTSNPN and CDR2 SVGIG (reference sequence). The length of the CDR3 is 12 residues.

The chain has TRBV15 and TRBJ2-7, with D possibly matching TRBD1 (6 bases). V dropped 5 bases and J dropped 4 bases, with 12 bases sitting between them. This CDR3 spans 13 amino acids. The V gene's germline CDR1 is LNHNV and CDR2 YYDKDF (reference sequence). CDR3 DNA: TGTGCCACCAGCCCGGGACATTCTTACGAGCAGTACTTC. Its translation is CATSPGHSYEQYF.

As for this clone: The same CDR3 arises from other DNA sequences in this sample as well. The V gene is TRBV2, the J gene TRBJ2-5; D is ambiguous. V lost 2 bases and J 5 bases, leaving 3 bases between the germline ends. This CDR3 has 11 residues. Germline V lookup: CDR1 SNHLY, CDR2 FYNNEI. The chain's CDR3 is CASSELETQYF. CDR3 bases: TGTGCCAGCAGTGAATTGGAGACCCAGTACTTC.

The chain uses TRBV27 and TRBJ1-2, with 7 bases fitting TRBD1. Germline-derived CDR1 and CDR2 are MNHEY and SMNVEV (reference sequence). V was pared by 10 bases and J by 4 bases, with 12 bases of the junction left unmatched. The CDR3 sequence is 14 residues long. The chain's CDR3 is CATRLLQGTYGYTF. CDR3 nucleotides: TGTGCCACCCGCCTTCTACAGGGGACCTATGGCTACACCTTC.

A few counts support this clone. The chain joins TRBV30 to TRBJ1-1; 7 nucleotides align to TRBD1. This CDR3 region has 14 residues. V was pared by 0 bases and J by 1 base, with 2 bases of the junction left unmatched. The germline V gene has CDR1 GTSNPN and CDR2 SVGIG (reference sequence). The CDR3 protein is CAWSVDRENTEAFF. In DNA form, the CDR3 reads TGTGCCTGGAGTGTAGACAGGGAGAACACTGAAGCTTTCTTT.

With respect to this clone: A read error may account for a junction end that differs from germline. V gene TRBV4-1 combines with J gene TRBJ2-1, with D possibly being TRBD2 (6 bases). CDR1 is MGHRA and CDR2 is YSYEKL in the germline V gene. There are 16 residues in the CDR3. This chain's CDR3 is CASTQLADLGGNEQFF. CDR3 nucleotide sequence: TGCGCCAGCACCCAATTGGCGGACCTGGGGGGCAATGAGCAGTTCTTC.

The V call is TRBV6-5, the J call TRBJ2-5; D is perhaps TRBD2 (6 bases). Germline CDR1 is MNHEY and CDR2 is SVGAGI. V lost 5 bases to trimming and J lost 4 bases, with 14 bases between them. This CDR3 has 14 amino acids. CDR3 DNA sequence: TGTGCCAGCAGTGAATGGAGGGTGAGAGAGACCCAGTACTTC. Translation: CASSEWRVRETQYF.

The rearrangement uses TRBV5-1 and TRBJ1-1; D perhaps matches TRBD1 (5 bases). V was cut by 4 bases and J by 3 bases, with 16 bases left in between. The length of the CDR3 is 15 residues. CDR1 and CDR2 from the germline V gene are SGHRS and YFSETQ. CDR3 bases: TGCGCCAGCAGCGCCTTCACGGGGCCGGACACTGAAGCTTTCTTT. Its translation: CASSAFTGPDTEAFF.

The chain links TRBV4-1 to TRBJ1-2; D not certain. V lost 4 bases, J lost 4 bases, and 13 bases lay in between. This CDR3 spans 14 amino acids. Germline values: CDR1 MGHRA, CDR2 YSYEKL. The CDR3 nucleotides read TGCGCCAGCAGCCCCTTTGCAGGAACCTATGGCTACACCTTC. This gives the protein CASSPFAGTYGYTF.

The sample holds one count of this clone. The V gene is TRBV4-1, the J gene TRBJ2-3, with 7 bases that match TRBD1. The CDR3 spans 16 residues. Germline loops: CDR1 MGHRA, CDR2 YSYEKL. The V segment lost 4 bases and the J segment 3 bases; nucleotides outside the gene matches: 10. CDR3 in amino acids: CASSPLGTETTDTQYF. The CDR3 DNA reads TGCGCCAGCAGCCCCCTGGGGACAGAGACGACAGATACGCAGTATTTT.

The chain recombines TRBV18 with TRBJ1-5; 9 bases are a match to TRBD1. The CDR3 has 17 amino acids. V was clipped by 6 bases and J by 0 bases; unmatched bases: 9. Germline V lookup: CDR1 KGHSH, CDR2 LQKENI. CDR3 coding DNA: TGTGCCAGCTCGCTCGGGACAGGGTTGACTAGCAATCAGCCCCAGCATTTT. This sequence encodes CASSLGTGLTSNQPQHF.

The genes are TRBV4-2 and TRBJ1-1; 9 nucleotides match TRBD1. J was trimmed by 4 bases and V by 3 bases; bases with no gene match: 9. The germline V gene has CDR1 LGHNA and CDR2 YNFKEQ. The CDR3 length is 16 residues. CDR3 sequence: CASSHIQGAMGTEAFF. CDR3 bases: TGTGCCAGCAGCCATATACAGGGGGCGATGGGCACTGAAGCTTTCTTT.

This clone was observed once. The chain links TRBV27 to TRBJ1-2, with 9 bases aligning to TRBD1. The CDR3 has 15 residues. The junction had 7 bases not matched to a gene; V was cut back by 5 bases and J by 3 bases. In germline, CDR1 is MNHEY, CDR2 SMNVEV (reference sequence). The CDR3 DNA reads TGTGCCAGCAGTGCCCCCGGGACAGGGTACTATGGCTACACCTTC. This translates into CASSAPGTGYYGYTF.

This clone was counted at least ten times. One junction end does not reproduce the germline sequence, and a read error may be involved. This rearrangement joins TRBV11-2 to TRBJ2-7; no reliable D call. Germline V gene data show CDR1 as SGHAT and CDR2 as FQNNGV. CDR3 length equals 15 residues. CDR3 DNA: TGTGCCAGCAGTTTAGGCCATGGTCCGCGCTACGAGCAGTACTTC. As protein: CASSLGHGPRYEQYF.

The genes are TRBV30 and TRBJ2-2, with D perhaps being TRBD1 or TRBD2 (5 bases each). Germline V gene data show CDR1 as GTSNPN and CDR2 as SVGIG (reference sequence). This CDR3 is 14 amino acids long. Trimming took off 5 bases at V and 5 bases at J, with 15 bases between the two ends. The CDR3 spells CAWWDPEPTGELFF. In nucleotides, the CDR3 is TGTGCCTGGTGGGACCCAGAACCTACCGGGGAGCTGTTTTTT.

The DNA of the CDR3 is TGCGCCAGCAGCCTTTTAGTTGGATCCAACGAGCAGTACTTC. Its translation: CASSLLVGSNEQYF. The chain links TRBV4-1 to TRBJ2-7; no definite D call. This CDR3 spans 14 amino acids. V gave up 4 bases and J gave up 5 bases, with 15 bases separating them. From germline, CDR1 is MGHRA and CDR2 YSYEKL.

The chain employs TRBV29-1 and TRBJ2-7, with a tentative D call TRBD1 (6 bases). V was pared by 6 bases and J by 1 base, with 13 bases between. The CDR3 loop spans 13 amino acids. The germline V gene encodes CDR1 SQVTM and CDR2 ANQGSEA. CDR3 DNA: TGCAGCGTCCGGTCAGGGGAGTCCTACGAGCAGTACTTC. It specifies CSVRSGESYEQYF.